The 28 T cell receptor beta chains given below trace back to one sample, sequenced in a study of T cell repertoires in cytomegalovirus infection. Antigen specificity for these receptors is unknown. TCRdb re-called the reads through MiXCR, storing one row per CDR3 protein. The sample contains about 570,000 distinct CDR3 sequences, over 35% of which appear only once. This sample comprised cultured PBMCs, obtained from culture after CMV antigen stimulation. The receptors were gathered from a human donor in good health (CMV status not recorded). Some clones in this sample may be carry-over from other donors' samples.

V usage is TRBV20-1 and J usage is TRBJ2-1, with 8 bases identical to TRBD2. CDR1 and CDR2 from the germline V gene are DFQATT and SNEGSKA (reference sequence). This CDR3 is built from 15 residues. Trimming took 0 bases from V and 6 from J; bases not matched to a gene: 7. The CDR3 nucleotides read TGCAGTGCTAGAGATGGCGGGAGGCGGGGCAATGAGCAGTTCTTC. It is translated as CSARDGGRRGNEQFF.

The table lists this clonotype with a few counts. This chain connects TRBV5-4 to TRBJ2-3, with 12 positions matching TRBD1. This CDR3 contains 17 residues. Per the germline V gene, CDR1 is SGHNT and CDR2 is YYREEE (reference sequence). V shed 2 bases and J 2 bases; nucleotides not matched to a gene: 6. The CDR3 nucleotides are TGTGCCAGCAGCTTAGGGACAGGGGGCTCGCTCACAGATACGCAGTATTTT. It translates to CASSLGTGGSLTDTQYF.

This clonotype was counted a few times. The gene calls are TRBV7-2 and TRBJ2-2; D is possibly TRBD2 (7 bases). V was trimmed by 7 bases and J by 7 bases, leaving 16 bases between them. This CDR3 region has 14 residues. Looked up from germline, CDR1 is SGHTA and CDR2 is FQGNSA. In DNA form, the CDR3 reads TGTGCCAGCACCCTAGGGGGGGGCATCGGGGAGCTGTTTTTT. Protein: CASTLGGGIGELFF.

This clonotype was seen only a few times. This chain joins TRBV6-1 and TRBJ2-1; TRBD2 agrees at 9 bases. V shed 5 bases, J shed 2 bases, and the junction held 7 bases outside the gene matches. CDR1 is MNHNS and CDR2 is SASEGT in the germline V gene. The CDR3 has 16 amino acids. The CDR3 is CASSRLVAGAYNEQFF. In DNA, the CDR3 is TGTGCCAGCAGTCGTCTTGTAGCGGGGGCCTACAATGAGCAGTTCTTC.

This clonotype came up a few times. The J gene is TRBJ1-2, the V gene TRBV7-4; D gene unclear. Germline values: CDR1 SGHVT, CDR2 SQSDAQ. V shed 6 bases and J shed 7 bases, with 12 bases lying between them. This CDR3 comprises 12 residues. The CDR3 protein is CASRGTMSGYTF. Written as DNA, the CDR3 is TGTGCCAGCAGAGGAACTATGTCTGGCTACACCTTC.

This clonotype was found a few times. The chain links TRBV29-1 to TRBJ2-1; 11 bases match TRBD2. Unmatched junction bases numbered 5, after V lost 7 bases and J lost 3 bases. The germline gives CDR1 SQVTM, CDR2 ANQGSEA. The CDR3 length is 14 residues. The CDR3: CSAVGTSGYNEQFF. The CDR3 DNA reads TGCAGCGCTGTGGGGACTAGCGGCTACAATGAGCAGTTCTTC.

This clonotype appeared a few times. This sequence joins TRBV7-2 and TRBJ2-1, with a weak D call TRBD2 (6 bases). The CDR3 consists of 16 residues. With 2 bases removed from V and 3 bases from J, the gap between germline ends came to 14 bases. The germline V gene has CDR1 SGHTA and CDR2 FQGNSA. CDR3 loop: CASSLWGGMFYNEQFF. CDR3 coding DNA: TGTGCCAGCAGCTTATGGGGCGGGATGTTCTACAATGAGCAGTTCTTC.

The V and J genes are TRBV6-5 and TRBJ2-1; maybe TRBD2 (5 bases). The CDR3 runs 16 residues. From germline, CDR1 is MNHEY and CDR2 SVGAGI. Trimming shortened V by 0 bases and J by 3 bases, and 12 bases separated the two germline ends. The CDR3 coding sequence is TGTGCCAGCAGTTACTCGATGCGGGCCCACTACAATGAGCAGTTCTTC. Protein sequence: CASSYSMRAHYNEQFF.

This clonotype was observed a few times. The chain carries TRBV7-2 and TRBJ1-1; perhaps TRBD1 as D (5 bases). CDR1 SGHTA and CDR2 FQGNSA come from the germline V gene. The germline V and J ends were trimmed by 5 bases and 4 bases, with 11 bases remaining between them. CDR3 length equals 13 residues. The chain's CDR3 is CASSVPGRTEAFF. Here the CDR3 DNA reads TGTGCCAGCAGCGTTCCGGGACGCACTGAAGCTTTCTTT.

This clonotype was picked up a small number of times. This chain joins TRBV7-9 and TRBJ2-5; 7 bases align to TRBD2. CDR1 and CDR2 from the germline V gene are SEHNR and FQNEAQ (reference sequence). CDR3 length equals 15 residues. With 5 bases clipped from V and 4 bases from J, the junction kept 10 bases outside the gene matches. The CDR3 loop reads CASSPTSSGLETQYF. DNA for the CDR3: TGTGCCAGCAGCCCGACCTCTAGCGGACTAGAGACCCAGTACTTC.

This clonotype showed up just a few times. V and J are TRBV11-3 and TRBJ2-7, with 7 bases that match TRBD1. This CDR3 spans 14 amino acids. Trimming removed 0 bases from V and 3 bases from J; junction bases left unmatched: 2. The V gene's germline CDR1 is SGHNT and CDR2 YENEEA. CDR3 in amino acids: CASSLEGQHYEQYF. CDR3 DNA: TGTGCCAGCAGCTTAGAGGGACAGCACTACGAGCAGTACTTC.

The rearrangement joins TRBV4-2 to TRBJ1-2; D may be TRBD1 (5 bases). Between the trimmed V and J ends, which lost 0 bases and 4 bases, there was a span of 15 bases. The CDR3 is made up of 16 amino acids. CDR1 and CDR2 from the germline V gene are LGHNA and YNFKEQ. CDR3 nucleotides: TGTGCCAGCAGCCAAGAAGTCAGCGCAGGGTCCTATGGCTACACCTTC. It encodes CASSQEVSAGSYGYTF.

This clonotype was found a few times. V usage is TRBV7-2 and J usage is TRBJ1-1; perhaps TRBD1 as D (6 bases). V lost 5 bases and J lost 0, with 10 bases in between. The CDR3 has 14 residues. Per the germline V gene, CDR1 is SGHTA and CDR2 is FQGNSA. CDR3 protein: CASSPQGMNTEAFF. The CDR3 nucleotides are TGTGCCAGCAGCCCACAGGGTATGAACACTGAAGCTTTCTTT.

CDR3 coding DNA: TGTGCCAGCAGCCAGGATACGGAATACGGGGAGCTGTTTTTT. Translated: CASSQDTEYGELFF. This chain connects TRBV14 to TRBJ2-2; D uncertain. V dropped 3 bases and J dropped 7 bases, with 12 bases sitting between them. This CDR3 spans 14 amino acids. Germline V gene data show CDR1 as SGHDN and CDR2 as FVKESK.

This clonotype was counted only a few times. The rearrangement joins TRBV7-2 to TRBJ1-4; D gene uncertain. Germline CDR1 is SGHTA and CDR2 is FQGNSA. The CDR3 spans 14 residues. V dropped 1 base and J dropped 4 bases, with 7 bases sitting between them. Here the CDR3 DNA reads TGTGCCAGCAGCTTAGAACAAAATAATGAAAAACTGTTTTTT. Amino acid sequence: CASSLEQNNEKLFF.

CDR3 in DNA: TGTGCCAGCAGACCAACGACCAAAGGGACAGGTGGGGGCAATGAGCAGTTCTTC. It yields the protein CASRPTTKGTGGGNEQFF. The chain joins TRBV6-1 to TRBJ2-1, with 8 positions matching TRBD1. With 6 bases clipped from V and 6 bases from J, the junction kept 19 bases outside the gene matches. The CDR3 contains 18 residues. Germline CDR1 and CDR2: MNHNS and SASEGT.

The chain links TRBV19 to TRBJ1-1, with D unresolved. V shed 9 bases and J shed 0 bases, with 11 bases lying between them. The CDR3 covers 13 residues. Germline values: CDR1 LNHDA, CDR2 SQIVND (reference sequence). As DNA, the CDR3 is TGTGCCAGCAGACGGACCGTGAACACTGAAGCTTTCTTT. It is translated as CASRRTVNTEAFF.

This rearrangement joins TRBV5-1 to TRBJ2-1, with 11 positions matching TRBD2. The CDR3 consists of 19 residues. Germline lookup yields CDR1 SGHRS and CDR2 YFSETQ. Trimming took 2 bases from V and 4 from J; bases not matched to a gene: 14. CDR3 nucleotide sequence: TGCGCCAGCAGCTTTGTTGGTAGCGGGAGGGCACAACCATACAATGAGCAGTTCTTC. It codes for CASSFVGSGRAQPYNEQFF.

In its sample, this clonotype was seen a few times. This chain's CDR3 is CASSLTGAGGNQPQHF. The CDR3 coding sequence is TGTGCCAGCAGCTTGACAGGGGCCGGGGGAAATCAGCCCCAGCATTTT. This chain links TRBV7-2 with TRBJ1-5; 8 nucleotides match TRBD1. Germline V gene sequence: CDR1 SGHTA, CDR2 FQGNSA. The V gene end was trimmed by 3 bases and the J gene end by 4 bases; junction bases not matched to a gene: 8. The CDR3 contains 16 residues.

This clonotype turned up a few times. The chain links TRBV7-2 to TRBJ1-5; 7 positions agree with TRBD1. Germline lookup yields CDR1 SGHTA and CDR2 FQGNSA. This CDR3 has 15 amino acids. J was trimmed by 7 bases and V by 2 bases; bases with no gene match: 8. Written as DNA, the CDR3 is TGTGCCAGCAGCTTATTACAGGGGATAGGACAGCCCCAGCATTTT. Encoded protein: CASSLLQGIGQPQHF.

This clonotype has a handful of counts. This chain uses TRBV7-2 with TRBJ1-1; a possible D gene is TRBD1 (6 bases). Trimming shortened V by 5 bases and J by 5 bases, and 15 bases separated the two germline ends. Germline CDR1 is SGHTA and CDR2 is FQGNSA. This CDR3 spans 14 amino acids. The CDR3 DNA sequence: TGTGCCAGCAGCCTCCTTGGGGGCTTGACTGAAGCTTTCTTT. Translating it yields CASSLLGGLTEAFF.

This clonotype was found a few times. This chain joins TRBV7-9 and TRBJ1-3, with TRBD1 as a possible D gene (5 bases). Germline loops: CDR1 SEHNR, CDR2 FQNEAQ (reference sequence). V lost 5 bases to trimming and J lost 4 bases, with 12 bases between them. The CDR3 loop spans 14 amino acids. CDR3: CASSDGARGNTIYF. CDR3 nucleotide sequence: TGTGCCAGCAGCGACGGGGCGCGGGGAAACACCATATATTTT.

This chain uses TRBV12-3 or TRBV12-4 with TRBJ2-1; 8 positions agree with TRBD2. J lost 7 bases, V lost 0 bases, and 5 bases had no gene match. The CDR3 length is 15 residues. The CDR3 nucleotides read TGTGCCAGCAGTTTAGCTAGCGGGGCACTGAATGAGCAGTTCTTC. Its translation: CASSLASGALNEQFF.

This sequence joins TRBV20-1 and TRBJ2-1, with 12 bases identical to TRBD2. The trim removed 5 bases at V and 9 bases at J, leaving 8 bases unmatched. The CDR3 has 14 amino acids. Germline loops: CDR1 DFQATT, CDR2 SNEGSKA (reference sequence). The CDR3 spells CSAPSGRAVGEQFF. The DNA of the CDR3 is TGCAGTGCTCCTAGCGGGAGGGCCGTCGGTGAGCAGTTCTTC.

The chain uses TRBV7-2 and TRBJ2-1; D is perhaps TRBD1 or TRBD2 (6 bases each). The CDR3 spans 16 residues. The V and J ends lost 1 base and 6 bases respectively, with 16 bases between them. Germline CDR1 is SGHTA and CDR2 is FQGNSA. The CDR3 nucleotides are TGTGCCAGCAGCTTAGAGGTACAACCGGGGGCCAATGAGCAGTTCTTC. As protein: CASSLEVQPGANEQFF.

In nucleotides, the CDR3 is TGTGCCAGCAGTTACTCGTTCGGGTTAGAGCAGCCCCAGCATTTT. Protein: CASSYSFGLEQPQHF. This rearrangement joins TRBV6-2 or TRBV6-3 to TRBJ1-5; D call uncertain. The CDR3 covers 15 residues. Germline CDR1 and CDR2: MNHEY and SVGEGT. Trimming stripped 0 bases from V and 7 bases from J, with 13 bases between.

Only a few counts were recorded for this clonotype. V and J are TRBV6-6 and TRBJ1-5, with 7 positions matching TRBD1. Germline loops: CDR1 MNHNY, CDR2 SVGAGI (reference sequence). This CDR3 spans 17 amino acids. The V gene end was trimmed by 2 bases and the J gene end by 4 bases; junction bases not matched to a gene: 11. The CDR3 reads CASSYPETGQRNQPQHF. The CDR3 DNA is TGTGCCAGCAGTTACCCCGAAACGGGACAGCGAAATCAGCCCCAGCATTTT.

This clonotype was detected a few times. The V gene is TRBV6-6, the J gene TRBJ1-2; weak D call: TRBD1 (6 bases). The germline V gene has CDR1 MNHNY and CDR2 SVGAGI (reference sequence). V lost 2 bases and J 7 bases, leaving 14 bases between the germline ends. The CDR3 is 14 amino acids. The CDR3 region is CASSYGRGTGGYTF. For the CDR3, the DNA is TGTGCCAGCAGTTACGGGAGGGGGACTGGTGGCTACACCTTC.